The rows below give T cell receptor beta chains drawn from one sample of a study of CD8+ T cells in alopecia areata. Using immunoSEQ multiplex PCR, the repertoire was profiled, and TCRdb retains in-frame clones only, with some absent. The repertoire holds about 190,000 clones, with around 60% as singletons. The sequences come from CD8+ T cells sorted from blood, collected at week 24, from a patient treated with tofacitinib. The receptor source for this set is a human donor with alopecia areata. CDR3s include the opening cysteine and the closing phenylalanine or tryptophan. Each record gives: clone size, J gene, D gene, V gene, CDR3 DNA, CDR3 protein. D genes are given only for firm matches. Rows may omit the clone size; those that give it use once, few, many or a size class.

size: NA
J: TRBJ1-1
D: NA
V: TRBV27
DNA: TGTGCCACCCGCGGGGCAGAAATTACGAATACTGAAGCTTTCTTT
CDR3: CATRGAEITNTEAFF

size: NA
J: TRBJ1-5
D: NA
V: TRBV5-6
DNA: TGTGCCAGCAGCTTAAGGTTGAGCAATCAGCCCCAGCATTTT
CDR3: CASSLRLSNQPQHF

size: NA
J: TRBJ2-4
D: NA
V: TRBV6-5
DNA: TGTGCCAGCAGTTACTCGTGGTGGGCCAAAAACATTCAGTACTTC
CDR3: CASSYSWWAKNIQYF

size: NA
J: TRBJ2-3
D: NA
V: TRBV25-1
DNA: TGTGCCAGCAGTGTGGGCCGGGATACGCAGTATTTT
CDR3: CASSVGRDTQYF

size: once
J: TRBJ2-5
D: TRBD2
V: TRBV25-1
DNA: TGTGCCATTAAGGCCGCGGGGGAAGAGACCCAGTACTTC
CDR3: CAIKAAGEETQYF

size: NA
J: TRBJ2-7
D: NA
V: TRBV27
DNA: TGTGCCAGCAGTCCTTATTCAGACAGATACGAGCAGTACTTC
CDR3: CASSPYSDRYEQYF

size: NA
J: TRBJ1-2
D: NA
V: TRBV5-1
DNA: TGCGCCAGCAGCGCCGAAAGGGTGGACTATGGCTACACCTTC
CDR3: CASSAERVDYGYTF

size: once
J: TRBJ1-2
D: NA
V: TRBV7-9
DNA: TGTGCCAGCAGCCCTCTAGGGAACTATGGCTACACCTTC
CDR3: CASSPLGNYGYTF

size: NA
J: TRBJ1-1
D: NA
V: TRBV5-1
DNA: TGCGCCAGCAGCTCGGGCCTCCCTGAAGCTTTCTTT
CDR3: CASSSGLPEAFF

size: NA
J: TRBJ1-2
D: NA
V: TRBV29-1
DNA: TGCAGCGTTGAAACAGAATCTAACTATGGCTACACCTTC
CDR3: CSVETESNYGYTF

size: NA
J: TRBJ2-1
D: NA
V: TRBV30
DNA: TGTGCCTGGAGCCCGGGGCCGCACTCCTACAATGAGCAGTTCTTC
CDR3: CAWSPGPHSYNEQFF

size: NA
J: TRBJ2-5
D: NA
V: TRBV13
DNA: TGTGCCAGCAGCTTAGGAGGGGGGCTACGAGAGACCCAGTACTTC
CDR3: CASSLGGGLRETQYF

size: NA
J: TRBJ1-1
D: NA
V: TRBV4-1
DNA: TGCGCCAGCAGCCAAGATCATGGGTTGGGCAGTTTTTCTTTCTTT
CDR3: CASSQDHGLGSFSFF

size: NA
J: TRBJ2-1
D: NA
V: TRBV7-9
DNA: TGTGCCAGCAGCCAACCGGGACAACCAGGCAATGAGCAGTTCTTC
CDR3: CASSQPGQPGNEQFF